This TCR beta chain is drawn from a study of T cell responses to AZD1222 COVID-19 vaccine. Study-level findings and limits: The sample set comprised mostly white British donors with more females, and clonal diversity was possibly underestimated.

Assay used: immunoSEQ multiplex PCR; TCRdb lists only in-frame clones, some missing. The sample lists about 140,000 clones; 90% were seen once. With regard to this clone: As yet, its antigen is unknown.

The sample consisted of peripheral blood, taken 28 days after the second AZD1222 dose. The TCR originated in an adult who received the AZD1222 COVID-19 vaccine.

CDR3 sequence (DNA): TGTGCCTGGAGTTTCGGGGACATTCAGTACTTC. This gives the protein CAWSFGDIQYF. This chain connects TRBV30 to TRBJ2-4; tentative D call: TRBD2 (5 bases). The length of the CDR3 is 11 residues. CDR1 GTSNPN and CDR2 SVGIG come from the germline V gene (reference sequence). Trimming removed 2 bases at V and 8 bases at J, with 7 bases between. Using reference TRBV30 and TRBJ2-4 for the parts outside the CDR3, the full variable domain is SQTIHQWPATLVQPVGSPLSLECTVEGTSNPNLYWYRQAAGRGLQLLFYSVGIGQISSEVPQNLSASRPQDRQFILSSKKLLLSDSGFYLCAWSFGDIQYFGAGTRLSVL.